These 30 T cell receptor beta chains share one sample of origin, sequenced in a study of blood T cells in healthy people across ages. PCR was performed a second time for about 7 to 11 cycles using a sample-barcoded 5' primer and a J-beta primer mix. TCRdb itself ran the 5' RACE reads through MiXCR, one entry per CDR3 protein. Counted here are about 930,000 distinct CDR3 sequences, 29% occurring once; the ten biggest clones make up roughly 10%. The data also belong to a second study, concerning T cells of mothers and their children.

Sequencing was carried out using blood. The receptor set was obtained from a woman between 35 and 50 years old in good health.

This clonotype occurred a few times. The chain is built from TRBV20-1 and TRBJ2-1, with TRBD2 as a possible D gene (6 bases). Germline CDR1 and CDR2: DFQATT and SNEGSKA (reference sequence). The CDR3 has 16 residues. The germline V and J ends were trimmed by 6 bases and 0 bases, with 18 bases remaining between them. CDR3 sequence (DNA): TGCAGTGCGCCCCTACGGGAGCCCGGCTCCTACAATGAGCAGTTCTTC. As protein: CSAPLREPGSYNEQFF.

Ten or more counts support this clonotype. V is TRBV24-1 and J is TRBJ2-6; 7 bases line up with TRBD1. This CDR3 is 15 amino acids long. Germline trimming cut 4 bases from V and 1 base from J; bases unmatched to any gene: 0. The germline V gene encodes CDR1 KGHDR and CDR2 SFDVKD. Here the CDR3 DNA reads TGTGCCACCAGTGAGACAGGGTCTGGGGCCAACGTCCTGACTTTC. Protein product: CATSETGSGANVLTF.

This clonotype was picked up a small number of times. A much larger clone lies one base from this, so it may be a read error. The chain joins TRBV6-6 to TRBJ1-2; perhaps TRBD1 as D (5 bases). Germline V gene lookup returns CDR1 MNHNY and CDR2 SVGAGI (reference sequence). The CDR3 sequence is 13 residues long. The CDR3 loop is CAGSPGTEYGYTF. The DNA for the CDR3 is TGTGCCGGCAGTCCCGGGACGGAATATGGCTACACCTTC.

As to this clonotype: The junction departs from germline at one end; a sequencing error may be responsible. The V and J genes are TRBV5-1 and TRBJ1-2, with a weak D call TRBD1 (5 bases). Germline-derived CDR1 and CDR2 are SGHRS and YFSETQ. The CDR3 is 13 residues long. The CDR3 coding sequence is TGCGCCAGCAGCCCCGACAGTTACTATGGCGACACCTTC. This codes for CASSPDSYYGDTF.

The chain couples TRBV18 to TRBJ2-1, with D possibly being TRBD1 or TRBD2 (5 bases each). The CDR3 covers 19 residues. From germline, CDR1 is KGHSH and CDR2 LQKENI. V was trimmed by 3 bases and J by 0 bases, leaving 21 bases between them. The DNA of the CDR3 is TGTGCCAGCTCACCTTTCCCAGCGAGGGGCCGGAGCTCCTACAATGAGCAGTTCTTC. This codes for CASSPFPARGRSSYNEQFF.

This clonotype was observed at least ten times. This sequence joins TRBV3-1 and TRBJ1-2; 9 bases match TRBD1. V dropped 4 bases and J dropped 4; count of bases not matched to a gene: 10. Germline V gene data show CDR1 as LGHDT and CDR2 as YNNKEL (reference sequence). The CDR3 sequence is 16 residues long. Here the CDR3 reads CASSPRAGQGFYGYTF. The CDR3 DNA reads as TGTGCCAGCAGCCCCCGCGCGGGACAGGGTTTCTATGGCTACACCTTC. Full variable domain (remainder filled in from reference TRBV3-1 and TRBJ1-2): DTAVSQTPKYLVTQMGNDKSIKCEQNLGHDTMYWYKQDSKKFLKIMFSYNNKELIINETVPNRFSPKSPDKAHLNLHINSLELGDSAVYFCASSPRAGQGFYGYTFGSGTRLTVV.

Turning to this clonotype: A much larger clone sits a single nucleotide away, making a read error possible. This chain links TRBV6-2 or TRBV6-3 with TRBJ2-5, with 8 bases aligning to TRBD2. The CDR3 runs 16 residues. CDR1 and CDR2 from the germline V gene are MNHEY and SVGEGT. V was clipped by 2 bases and J by 4 bases; unmatched bases: 9. CDR3 coding DNA: TGTGCCAGCAGTTACGAGGGAGCGGGGGACGGAGAGACCCAGTACTTC. This sequence encodes CASSYEGAGDGETQYF.

J is TRBJ2-1 and V is TRBV12-3 or TRBV12-4, with TRBD1 identical over 9 bases. The ends lost 10 bases at V and 4 bases at J; junction bases unmatched: 8. The CDR3 sequence is 14 residues long. CDR3 nucleotides: TGTGCCACCGGGAGGACAGGGGATTACAATGAGCAGTTCTTC. The encoded protein is CATGRTGDYNEQFF.

This clonotype was picked up many times. The rearrangement links TRBV12-3 or TRBV12-4 to TRBJ2-7, with D tentatively TRBD1 (5 bases). V was clipped by 4 bases and J by 4 bases, with 11 bases between them. The CDR3 spans 13 residues. For the CDR3, the DNA is TGTGCCAGCAGTTCCGCAGGGCCTTACGAGCAGTACTTC. Residues: CASSSAGPYEQYF.

This rearrangement joins TRBV5-1 to TRBJ1-6, with D possibly being TRBD1 (6 bases). CDR1 and CDR2 (germline): SGHRS, YFSETQ. This CDR3 is built from 14 residues. V was shortened by 4 bases and J by 5 bases, with 10 bases between the two germline ends. DNA of the CDR3: TGCGCCAGCAGCAGACAGGCAGATAATTCACCCCTCCACTTT. It encodes CASSRQADNSPLHF. The full variable domain, its missing parts supplied by reference TRBV5-1 and TRBJ1-6, is KAGVTQTPRYLIKTRGQQVTLSCSPISGHRSVSWYQQTPGQGLQFLFEYFSETQRNKGNFPGRFSGRQFSNSRSEMNVSTLELGDSALYLCASSRQADNSPLHFGNGTRLTVT.

This clonotype was observed a handful of times. A much larger clone differs by one base, so this may be a read error. The genes are TRBV3-1 and TRBJ2-5; D may be TRBD1 or TRBD2 (5 bases each). The CDR3 totals 14 residues. Germline V gene sequence: CDR1 LGHDT, CDR2 YNNKEL (reference sequence). CDR3 DNA sequence: TGTGCCAGCAGCCAAGCCGGGACCAAGGAGACCCGGTACTTC. Translating it yields CASSQAGTKETRYF.

Points on this clonotype: The junction does not match germline at one end; this may be a read error. This chain connects TRBV12-3 or TRBV12-4 to TRBJ2-1; the D gene is possibly TRBD2 (7 bases). The CDR3 loop spans 15 amino acids. CDR3 region: CAGSLGAGAHNEQFF. CDR3 sequence (DNA): TGTGCCGGCAGTTTAGGTGCGGGGGCCCACAATGAGCAGTTCTTC.

The rearrangement joins TRBV5-5 to TRBJ1-5; a possible D gene is TRBD1 (5 bases). V lost 6 bases and J 6 bases, leaving 13 bases between the germline ends. This CDR3 has 13 residues. CDR1 SGHKS and CDR2 YYEKEE come from the germline V gene (reference sequence). CDR3 sequence reads: CASNQGLGQPQHF. The CDR3 DNA sequence: TGTGCCAGCAATCAGGGTTTGGGTCAGCCCCAGCATTTT.

As DNA, the CDR3 is TGTGCCAGCAGCTCTGACAGGGTGTTTGCTGAAGCTTTCTTT. It specifies CASSSDRVFAEAFF. The rearrangement uses TRBV7-2 and TRBJ1-1, with TRBD1 matching 7 bases. V dropped 4 bases and J dropped 6; count of bases not matched to a gene: 8. The CDR3 consists of 14 residues. From germline, CDR1 is SGHTA and CDR2 FQGNSA.

The chain combines TRBV12-3 or TRBV12-4 with TRBJ1-4, with D perhaps matching TRBD1 (5 bases). Trimming took 5 bases from V and 0 from J, leaving 7 bases between them. The CDR3 totals 14 residues. The CDR3 DNA reads TGTGCCAGCAGTGGGGGGGCAACTAATGAAAAACTGTTTTTT. Encoded protein: CASSGGATNEKLFF.

The chain couples TRBV7-9 to TRBJ1-1; D may be TRBD1 (5 bases). The CDR3 spans 16 residues. V was shortened by 5 bases and J by 0 bases, with 16 bases between the two germline ends. Germline V gene data show CDR1 as SEHNR and CDR2 as FQNEAQ (reference sequence). CDR3 in DNA: TGTGCCAGCAGCCCGTACGGGGGAGGGATGAACACTGAAGCTTTCTTT. The encoded protein is CASSPYGGGMNTEAFF.

At least ten counts were recorded for this clonotype. This chain links TRBV7-2 with TRBJ1-2, with a weak D call TRBD1 (6 bases). The CDR3 length is 13 residues. Germline V gene lookup returns CDR1 SGHTA and CDR2 FQGNSA. The ends were cut back, 8 bases at V and 6 bases at J, with 16 bases in the middle. The DNA of the CDR3 is TGTGCCAGCTCGGACAGACCCAACCATGGCTACACCTTC. This codes for CASSDRPNHGYTF.

As regards this clonotype: This could be a read error, since a much larger clone is one nucleotide away. The chain carries TRBV27 and TRBJ1-2; 8 bases are a match to TRBD1. Per the germline V gene, CDR1 is MNHEY and CDR2 is SMNVEV (reference sequence). With 6 bases clipped from V and 5 bases from J, the junction kept 8 bases outside the gene matches. The CDR3 is 14 amino acids. The CDR3 sequence is CASRWAGGSYGYTF. CDR3 sequence (DNA): TGTGCCAGCAGGTGGGCAGGGGGCTCTTATGGCTACACCTTC.

The rearrangement uses TRBV12-3 or TRBV12-4 and TRBJ1-5; 8 positions agree with TRBD1. The CDR3 spans 17 residues. V lost 5 bases, J lost 3 bases, and 12 bases stayed unmatched. CDR3 residues: CASSGTQDRVFNQPQHF. In DNA form, the CDR3 reads TGTGCCAGCAGTGGGACCCAGGACAGGGTGTTCAATCAGCCCCAGCATTTT.

There are many counts of this clonotype. This CDR3 is CASSLGSGGSGELFF. The DNA for the CDR3 is TGTGCCAGCAGCTTAGGCTCCGGGGGGAGTGGGGAGCTGTTTTTT. The chain carries TRBV11-2 and TRBJ2-2, with 7 bases matching TRBD2. CDR1 SGHAT and CDR2 FQNNGV come from the germline V gene. J gave up 8 bases and V 1 base, and 7 bases lay outside the gene matches. The CDR3 is 15 amino acids.

Concerning this clonotype: A much larger clone sits a single nucleotide away, making a read error possible. This sequence joins TRBV5-1 and TRBJ1-6; 7 bases map to TRBD1. CDR3 length equals 14 residues. V lost 4 bases, J lost 10 bases, and 8 bases stayed unmatched. Looked up from germline, CDR1 is SGHRS and CDR2 is YFSETQ. CDR3 region: CASSPGTEGSPLHF. CDR3 nucleotide sequence: TGCGCCAGCAGCCCGGGGACAGAGGGGTCACCCCTCCACTTT.

This clonotype was found a few times. V usage is TRBV6-1 and J usage is TRBJ2-1; D unresolved. V was cut by 7 bases and J by 3 bases, with 10 bases left in between. The CDR3 runs 13 residues. Germline V gene lookup returns CDR1 MNHNS and CDR2 SASEGT. The CDR3 sequence: CASTNKYYNEQFF. Here the CDR3 DNA reads TGTGCCAGCACAAATAAATACTACAATGAGCAGTTCTTC.

To note about this clonotype: This may arise from a read error, as a much more abundant clone is one base away. V gene TRBV5-1 combines with J gene TRBJ2-5; 9 bases align to TRBD1. Unmatched junction bases numbered 3, after V lost 4 bases and J lost 2 bases. This CDR3 is 14 amino acids long. The germline CDR1 and CDR2 sequences are SGHRS and YFSETQ. The CDR3 protein is CASSVGQGQETQYF. The CDR3 DNA reads as TGCGCCAGCAGCGTCGGACAGGGGCAAGAGACCCAGTACTTC.

This clonotype was recorded a few times. This chain uses TRBV9 with TRBJ2-5, with 8 nucleotides matching TRBD1. The CDR3 extends over 14 amino acids. V lost 3 bases and J lost 5; bases outside the gene matches: 6. CDR1 is SGDLS, CDR2 YYNGEE, per germline. The CDR3 DNA reads as TGTGCCAGCAGCGACCCGGACAGGGAGGAGACCCAGTACTTC. As protein: CASSDPDREETQYF.

V and J are TRBV28 and TRBJ2-7; no clear D. The V end lost 8 bases, the J end lost 4 bases, and 30 bases lay between the germline ends. CDR3 length equals 18 residues. Per the germline V gene, CDR1 is MDHEN and CDR2 is SYDVKM. CDR3 amino acids: CASGSVSPSGPNPYEQYF. CDR3 sequence (DNA): TGTGCCAGCGGTTCTGTAAGCCCGTCCGGGCCCAACCCATACGAGCAGTACTTC.

A few counts support this clonotype. The chain carries TRBV5-1 and TRBJ2-7; possibly TRBD2 for D (5 bases). CDR1 is SGHRS, CDR2 YFSETQ, per germline. The CDR3 has 14 amino acids. V was clipped by 3 bases and J by 5 bases, with 15 bases between them. CDR3 sequence: CASSSTQIGNEQYF. The CDR3 bases are TGCGCCAGCAGCTCAACACAGATCGGGAACGAGCAGTACTTC.

V usage is TRBV25-1 and J usage is TRBJ1-2, with unresolved D. The germline V gene has CDR1 MGHDK and CDR2 SYGVNS. V dropped 8 bases and J dropped 3 bases, with 19 bases sitting between them. This CDR3 has 15 residues. CDR3 sequence (DNA): TGTGCCAGCCCCCGGCGGGCCGGGTCCTACTATGGCTACACCTTC. It specifies CASPRRAGSYYGYTF.

V usage is TRBV12-3 or TRBV12-4 and J usage is TRBJ2-2, with D possibly being TRBD2 (5 bases). The germline V and J ends were trimmed by 3 bases and 6 bases, with 11 bases remaining between them. The CDR3 covers 14 residues. DNA for the CDR3: TGTGCCAGCAGTTTCCCGGGGAGCGCCGGGGAGCTGTTTTTT. Residues: CASSFPGSAGELFF.

Comment on this clonotype: A much larger clone differs from this one at a single base, so this may be a read error. The V call is TRBV29-1, the J call TRBJ2-7; maybe TRBD2 (6 bases). CDR3 size: 13 residues. CDR1 and CDR2 (germline): SQVTM, ANQGSEA. Trimming pared 6 bases from V and 3 bases from J, leaving 15 bases between. The CDR3 is CSVALMGGYEQYF. In nucleotides, the CDR3 is TGCAGCGTCGCCCTTATGGGGGGCTACGAGCAGTACTTC.

Comment on this clonotype: This may arise from a read error, as a much more abundant clone is one base away. The V gene is TRBV7-2, the J gene TRBJ2-4; 8 bases fit TRBD1. The end of the DNA fits TRBJ2-7 better, so the J call may be wrong. This CDR3 has 17 residues. The germline V gene has CDR1 SGHTA and CDR2 FQGNSA. This CDR3 reads CASSPPNRAGGPYEQYF. For the CDR3, the DNA is TGTGCCAGCAGCCCCCCGAATCGGGCAGGGGGCCCCTACGAGCAGTACTTC.